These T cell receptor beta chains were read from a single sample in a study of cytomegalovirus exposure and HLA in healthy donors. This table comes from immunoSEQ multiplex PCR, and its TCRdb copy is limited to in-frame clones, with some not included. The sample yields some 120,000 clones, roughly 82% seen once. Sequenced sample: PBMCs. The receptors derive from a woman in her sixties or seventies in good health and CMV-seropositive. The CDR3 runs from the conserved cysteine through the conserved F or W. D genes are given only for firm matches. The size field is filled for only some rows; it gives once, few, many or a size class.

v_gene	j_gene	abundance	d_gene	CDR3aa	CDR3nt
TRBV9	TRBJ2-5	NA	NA	CASSGLLGPDETQYF	TGTGCCAGCAGCGGGCTGCTAGGTCCCGATGAGACCCAGTACTTC
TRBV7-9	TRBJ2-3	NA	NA	CASSPGGAPLGGDTQYF	TGTGCCAGCAGCCCCGGTGGGGCTCCCCTGGGAGGAGATACGCAGTATTTT
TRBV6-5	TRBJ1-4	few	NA	CASSYNPGLGEKLFF	TGTGCCAGCAGTTACAATCCGGGTTTGGGTGAAAAACTGTTTTTT
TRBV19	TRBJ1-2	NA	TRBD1	CASSIPRDRVDYGYTF	TGTGCCAGTAGTATCCCCCGGGACAGGGTGGACTATGGCTACACCTTC
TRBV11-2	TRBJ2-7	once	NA	CASSAQQGRSAYEQYF	TGTGCCAGCAGCGCCCAACAGGGCCGATCGGCCTACGAGCAGTACTTC
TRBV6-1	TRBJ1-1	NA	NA	CASSFRVRGNTEAFF	TGTGCCAGCAGTTTTCGGGTCAGGGGGAACACTGAAGCTTTCTTT
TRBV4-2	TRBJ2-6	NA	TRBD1	CASSQDLAQGATGANVLTF	TGTGCCAGCAGCCAAGATCTTGCACAGGGGGCGACTGGGGCCAACGTCCTGACTTTC
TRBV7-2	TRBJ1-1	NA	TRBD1	CASSLYGTGNTEAFF	TGTGCCAGCAGCTTGTACGGGACAGGGAACACTGAAGCTTTCTTT
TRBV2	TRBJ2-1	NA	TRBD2	CASSDGGTFISEQFF	TGTGCCAGCAGTGACGGGGGGACGTTTATTAGTGAGCAGTTCTTC
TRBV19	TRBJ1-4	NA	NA	CASSMGPGFSEKLFF	TGTGCCAGTAGTATGGGTCCAGGGTTTTCTGAAAAACTGTTTTTT
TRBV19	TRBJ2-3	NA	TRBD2	CASSIPTSGGLDTQYF	TGTGCCAGTAGTATCCCGACTAGCGGGGGATTAGATACGCAGTATTTT
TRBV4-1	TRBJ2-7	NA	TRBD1	CASSQGRQGLEQYF	TGCGCCAGCAGCCAGGGAAGACAGGGGCTCGAGCAGTACTTC
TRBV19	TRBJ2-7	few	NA	CASSIDRGSYEQYF	TGTGCCAGTAGTATAGACCGGGGGTCCTACGAGCAGTACTTC
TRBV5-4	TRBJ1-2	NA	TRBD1	CASSFGQGRSDGYTF	TGTGCCAGCAGCTTCGGACAGGGGCGGTCAGATGGCTACACCTTC
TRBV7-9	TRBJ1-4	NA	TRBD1	CASSSDRATNEKLFF	TGTGCCAGCAGCTCCGACAGGGCGACTAATGAAAAACTGTTTTTT
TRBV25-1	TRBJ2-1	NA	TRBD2	CASSEWTSVSYNEQFF	TGTGCCAGCAGTGAGTGGACTAGCGTCTCCTACAATGAGCAGTTCTTC
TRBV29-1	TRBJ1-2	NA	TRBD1	CSARDRVDGYTF	TGCAGCGCTAGGGACAGGGTGGATGGCTACACCTTC
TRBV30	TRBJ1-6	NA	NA	CAWSETQGPYNSPLHF	TGTGCCTGGAGTGAGACACAGGGACCCTATAATTCACCCCTCCACTTT
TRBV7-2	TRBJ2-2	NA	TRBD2	CASSLLAVNTGELFF	TGTGCCAGCAGCTTACTAGCGGTTAACACCGGGGAGCTGTTTTTT
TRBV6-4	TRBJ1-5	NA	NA	CASSDSGGLLNQPQHF	TGTGCCAGCAGTGACTCGGGAGGGCTCCTAAATCAGCCCCAGCATTTT
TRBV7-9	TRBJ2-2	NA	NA	CASIPWGQGNTGELFF	TGTGCCAGCATCCCCTGGGGGCAGGGCAACACCGGGGAGCTGTTTTTT
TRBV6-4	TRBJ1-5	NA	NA	CASSVSGGNQPQHF	TGTGCCAGCAGTGTTTCCGGGGGCAATCAGCCCCAGCATTTT
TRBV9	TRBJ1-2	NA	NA	CASSSRGWPNYGYTF	TGTGCCAGCAGCTCCCGGGGGTGGCCTAACTATGGCTACACCTTC
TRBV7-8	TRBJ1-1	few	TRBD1	CASSSRPLTGTNTEAFF	TGTGCCAGCAGCTCGAGACCACTGACAGGGACGAACACTGAAGCTTTCTTT
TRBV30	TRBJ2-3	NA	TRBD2	CAWRRGAGYDTQYF	TGTGCCTGGAGGCGGGGGGCAGGTTATGATACGCAGTATTTT
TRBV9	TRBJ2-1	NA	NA	CASSVVAGSYNEQFF	TGTGCCAGCAGCGTAGTGGCAGGCTCCTACAATGAGCAGTTCTTC
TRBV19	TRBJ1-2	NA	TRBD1	CASSRTGEYGYTF	TGTGCCAGTTCGCGGACAGGGGAGTATGGCTACACCTTC
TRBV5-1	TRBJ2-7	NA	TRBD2	CASSSTSGRFYEQYF	TGCGCCAGCAGCTCGACTAGCGGGCGTTTCTACGAGCAGTACTTC
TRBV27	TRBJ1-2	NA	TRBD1	CASSYRGYGYTF	TGTGCCAGCAGTTACAGGGGCTATGGCTACACCTTC
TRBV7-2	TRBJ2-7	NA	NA	CASSLGDTQADEQYF	TGTGCCAGCAGCTTAGGGGACACCCAAGCAGACGAGCAGTACTTC
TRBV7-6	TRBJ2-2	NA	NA	CASSPELPANTGELFF	TGTGCCAGCAGCCCCGAGTTGCCTGCGAACACCGGGGAGCTGTTTTTT
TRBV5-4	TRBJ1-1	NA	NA	CASSAGLKNTEAFF	TGTGCCAGCAGCGCGGGACTAAAGAACACTGAAGCTTTCTTT
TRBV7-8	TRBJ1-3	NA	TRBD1	CASSSGQGGAGGNTIYF	TGTGCCAGCAGCTCGGGACAGGGGGGAGCGGGTGGAAACACCATATATTTT
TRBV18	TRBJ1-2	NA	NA	CASSPSGTNYGYTF	TGTGCCAGCTCACCATCTGGCACGAACTATGGCTACACCTTC
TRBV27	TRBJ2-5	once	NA	CASSSGWGQADQETQYF	TGTGCCAGCAGTTCCGGGTGGGGGCAGGCAGACCAAGAGACCCAGTACTTC
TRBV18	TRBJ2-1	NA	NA	CASSPSREAVNEQFF	TGTGCCAGCTCCCCCAGCAGGGAGGCGGTCAATGAGCAGTTCTTC
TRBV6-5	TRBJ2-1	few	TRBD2	CASSYSRTSRNEQFF	TGTGCCAGCAGTTACTCGAGGACTAGCAGGAATGAGCAGTTCTTC
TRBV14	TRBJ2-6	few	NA	CASSYTGSGANVLTF	TGTGCCAGCAGCTACACAGGGAGTGGGGCCAACGTCCTGACTTTC
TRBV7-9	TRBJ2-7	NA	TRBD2	CASSLRGTSGVYEQYF	TGTGCCAGCAGCTTACGGGGGACTAGCGGAGTTTACGAGCAGTACTTC
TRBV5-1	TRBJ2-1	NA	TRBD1	CASSGTASYNEQFF	TGCGCCAGCTCCGGGACAGCCTCCTACAATGAGCAGTTCTTC
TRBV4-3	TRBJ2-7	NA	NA	CASSQDSAWDYEQYF	TGCGCCAGCAGCCAAGATTCAGCTTGGGACTACGAGCAGTACTTC
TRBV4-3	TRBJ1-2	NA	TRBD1	CASSQDWRQGGPNPLYGYTF	TGCGCCAGCAGCCAAGATTGGAGACAGGGAGGACCAAACCCCTTGTATGGCTACACCTTC
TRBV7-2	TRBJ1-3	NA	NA	CASSPSSGNTIYF	TGTGCCAGCAGCCCCAGCTCTGGAAACACCATATATTTT
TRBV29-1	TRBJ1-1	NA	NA	CSAWREVMNTEAFF	TGCAGCGCCTGGAGGGAGGTTATGAACACTGAAGCTTTCTTT
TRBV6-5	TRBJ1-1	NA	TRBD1	CASSYSGQPNTEAFF	TGTGCCAGCAGTTACTCGGGACAGCCGAACACTGAAGCTTTCTTT
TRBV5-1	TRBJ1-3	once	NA	CASSPDGRGGNTIYF	TGCGCCAGCAGCCCAGACGGGAGAGGGGGAAACACCATATATTTT
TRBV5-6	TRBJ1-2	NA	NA	CASRLPGGTYGYTF	TGTGCCAGCAGATTACCTGGAGGTACCTATGGCTACACCTTC
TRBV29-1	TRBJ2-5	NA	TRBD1	CSTSGGTGPQETQYF	TGCAGCACCAGCGGAGGGACAGGGCCCCAAGAGACCCAGTACTTC
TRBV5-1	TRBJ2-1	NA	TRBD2	CASSLIGGESYNEQFF	TGCGCCAGCAGCTTAATCGGGGGGGAATCCTACAATGAGCAGTTCTTC
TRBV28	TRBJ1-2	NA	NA	CASENNYGYTF	TGTGCCAGTGAGAATAACTATGGCTACACCTTC
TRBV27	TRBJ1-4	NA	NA	CASSIGTMGANEKLFF	TGTGCCAGCAGTATCGGGACTATGGGGGCTAATGAAAAACTGTTTTTT
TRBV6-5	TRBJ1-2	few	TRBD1	CASSSGGQGSFYGYTF	TGTGCCAGCAGTTCAGGGGGACAGGGCTCCTTCTATGGCTACACCTTC
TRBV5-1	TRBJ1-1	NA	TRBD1	CASSSGQGVYTEAFF	TGCGCCAGCAGCTCGGGACAGGGGGTTTACACTGAAGCTTTCTTT
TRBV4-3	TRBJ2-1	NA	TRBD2	CASSLLAGLDNEQFF	TGCGCCAGCAGCTTACTAGCGGGATTAGACAATGAGCAGTTCTTC
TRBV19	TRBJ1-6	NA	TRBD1	CATRTGQLTPLHF	TGTGCCACCCGGACAGGCCAATTGACACCCCTCCACTTT
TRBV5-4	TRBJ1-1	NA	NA	CASSSPRGFEAFF	TGTGCCAGCAGCTCCCCTAGGGGTTTTGAAGCTTTCTTT
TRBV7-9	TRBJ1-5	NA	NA	CASSLAEYQPQHF	TGTGCCAGCAGCTTAGCGGAGTATCAGCCCCAGCATTTT
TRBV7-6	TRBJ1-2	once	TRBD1	CASRQGTGGDGYTF	TGTGCCAGCAGGCAAGGCACAGGGGGGGATGGCTACACCTTC